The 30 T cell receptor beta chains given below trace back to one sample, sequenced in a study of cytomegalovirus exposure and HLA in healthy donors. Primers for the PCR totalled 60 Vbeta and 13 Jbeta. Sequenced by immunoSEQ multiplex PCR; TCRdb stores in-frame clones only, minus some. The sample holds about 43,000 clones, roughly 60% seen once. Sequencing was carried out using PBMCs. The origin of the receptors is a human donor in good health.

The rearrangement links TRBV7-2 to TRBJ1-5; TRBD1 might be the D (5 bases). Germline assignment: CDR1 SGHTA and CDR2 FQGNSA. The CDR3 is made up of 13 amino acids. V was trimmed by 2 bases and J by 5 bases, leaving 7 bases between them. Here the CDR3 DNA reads TGTGCCAGCAGCTTACAGGGCGATCAGCCCCAGCATTTT. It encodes CASSLQGDQPQHF.

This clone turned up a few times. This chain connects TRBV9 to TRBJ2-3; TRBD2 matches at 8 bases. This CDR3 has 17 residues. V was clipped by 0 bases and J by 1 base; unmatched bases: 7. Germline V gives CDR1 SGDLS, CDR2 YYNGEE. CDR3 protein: CASSVVDGGAGTDTQYF. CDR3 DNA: TGTGCCAGCAGCGTAGTTGACGGGGGGGCGGGCACAGATACGCAGTATTTT.

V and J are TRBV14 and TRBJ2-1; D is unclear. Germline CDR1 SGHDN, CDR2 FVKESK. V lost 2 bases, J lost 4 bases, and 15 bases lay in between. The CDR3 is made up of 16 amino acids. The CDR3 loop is CASSQSGGHLYNEQFF. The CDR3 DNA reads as TGTGCCAGCAGCCAATCGGGTGGTCATCTTTACAATGAGCAGTTCTTC.

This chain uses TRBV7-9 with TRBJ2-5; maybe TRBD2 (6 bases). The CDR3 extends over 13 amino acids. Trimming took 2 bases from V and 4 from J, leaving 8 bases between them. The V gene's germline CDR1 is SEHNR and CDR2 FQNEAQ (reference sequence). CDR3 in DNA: TGTGCCAGCAGCTTACTTAGCGGAGAGACCCAGTACTTC. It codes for CASSLLSGETQYF.

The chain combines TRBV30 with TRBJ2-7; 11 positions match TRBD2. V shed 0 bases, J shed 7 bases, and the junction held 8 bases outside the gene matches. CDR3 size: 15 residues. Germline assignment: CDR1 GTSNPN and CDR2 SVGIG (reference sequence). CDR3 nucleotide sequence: TGTGCCTGGAGTGTACTGGCTAGCGGGGGGAGTGAGCAGTACTTC. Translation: CAWSVLASGGSEQYF.

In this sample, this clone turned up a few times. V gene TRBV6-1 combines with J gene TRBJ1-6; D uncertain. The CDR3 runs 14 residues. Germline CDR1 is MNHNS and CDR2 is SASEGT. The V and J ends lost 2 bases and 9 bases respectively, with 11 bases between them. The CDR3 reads CASSEQRNGSPLHF. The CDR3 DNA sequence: TGTGCCAGCAGTGAACAGCGTAATGGTTCACCCCTCCACTTT.

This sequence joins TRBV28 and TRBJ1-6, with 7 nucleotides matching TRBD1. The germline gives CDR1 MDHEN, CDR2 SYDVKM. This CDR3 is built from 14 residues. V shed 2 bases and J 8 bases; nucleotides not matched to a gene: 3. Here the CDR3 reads CASSLGTGDSPLHF. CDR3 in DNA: TGTGCCAGCAGTTTAGGTACAGGGGATTCACCCCTCCACTTT. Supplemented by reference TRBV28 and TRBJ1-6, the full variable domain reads DVKVTQSSRYLVKRTGEKVFLECVQDMDHENMFWYRQDPGLGLRLIYFSYDVKMKEKGDIPEGYSVSREKKERFSLILESASTNQTSMYLCASSLGTGDSPLHFGNGTRLTVT.

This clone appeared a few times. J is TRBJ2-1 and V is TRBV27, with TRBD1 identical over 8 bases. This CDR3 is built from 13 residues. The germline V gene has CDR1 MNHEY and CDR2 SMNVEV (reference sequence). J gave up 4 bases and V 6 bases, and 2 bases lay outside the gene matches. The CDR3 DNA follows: TGTGCCAGCAGGACAGGGGTATACAATGAGCAGTTCTTC. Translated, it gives CASRTGVYNEQFF.

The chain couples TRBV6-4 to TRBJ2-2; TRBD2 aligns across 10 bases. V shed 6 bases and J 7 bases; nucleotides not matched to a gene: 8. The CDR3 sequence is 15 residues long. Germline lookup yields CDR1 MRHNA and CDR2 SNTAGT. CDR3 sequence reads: CASRERGGLIGELFF. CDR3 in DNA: TGTGCCAGCAGAGAGCGGGGGGGCCTTATCGGGGAGCTGTTTTTT.

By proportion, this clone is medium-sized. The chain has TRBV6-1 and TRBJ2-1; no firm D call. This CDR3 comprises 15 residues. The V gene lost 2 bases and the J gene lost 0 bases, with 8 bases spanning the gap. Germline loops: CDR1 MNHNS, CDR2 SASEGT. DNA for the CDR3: TGTGCCAGCAGTGAACGGGTGGGCTCCTACAATGAGCAGTTCTTC. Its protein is CASSERVGSYNEQFF.

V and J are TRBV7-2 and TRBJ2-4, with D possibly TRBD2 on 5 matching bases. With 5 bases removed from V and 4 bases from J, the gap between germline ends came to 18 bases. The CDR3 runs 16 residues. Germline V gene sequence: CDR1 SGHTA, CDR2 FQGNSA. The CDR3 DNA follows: TGTGCCAGCAGCGCCTATCTCCTGACGGGAAAAAACATTCAGTACTTC. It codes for CASSAYLLTGKNIQYF.

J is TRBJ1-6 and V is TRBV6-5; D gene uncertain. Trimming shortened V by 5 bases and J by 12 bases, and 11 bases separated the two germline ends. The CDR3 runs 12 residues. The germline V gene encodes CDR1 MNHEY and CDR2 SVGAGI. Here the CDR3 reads CASSVGRGPLHF. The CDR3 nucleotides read TGTGCCAGCAGTGTCGGTCGGGGACCCCTCCACTTT.

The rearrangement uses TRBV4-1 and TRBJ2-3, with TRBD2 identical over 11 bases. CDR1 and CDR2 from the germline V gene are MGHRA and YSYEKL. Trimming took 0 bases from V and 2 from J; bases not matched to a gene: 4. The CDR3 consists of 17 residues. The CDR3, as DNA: TGCGCCAGCAGCCAAGAGGCTAGCGGGGGGCACACAGATACGCAGTATTTT. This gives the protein CASSQEASGGHTDTQYF.

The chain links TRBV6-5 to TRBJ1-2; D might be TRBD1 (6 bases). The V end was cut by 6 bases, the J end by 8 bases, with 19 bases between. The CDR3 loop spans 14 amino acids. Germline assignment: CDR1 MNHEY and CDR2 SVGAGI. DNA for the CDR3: TGTGCCAGCAGGCCGACAGGAGGCTTTAAAGGCTACACCTTC. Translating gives CASRPTGGFKGYTF.

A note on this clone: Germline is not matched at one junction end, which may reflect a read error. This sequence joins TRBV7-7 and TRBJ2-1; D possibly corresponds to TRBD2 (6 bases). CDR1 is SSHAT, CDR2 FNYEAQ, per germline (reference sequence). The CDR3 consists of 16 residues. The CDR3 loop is CASSLASGTPYNEQFF. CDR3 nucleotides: TGTGCTAGCAGCTTAGCGTCTGGGACTCCTTACAATGAGCAGTTCTTC.

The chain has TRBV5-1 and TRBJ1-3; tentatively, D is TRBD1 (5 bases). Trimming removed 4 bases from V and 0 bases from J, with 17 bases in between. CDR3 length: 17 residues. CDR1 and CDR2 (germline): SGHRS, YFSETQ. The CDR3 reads CASSPLTVWSSGNTIYF. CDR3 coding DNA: TGCGCCAGCAGCCCGCTGACAGTTTGGAGCTCTGGAAACACCATATATTTT.

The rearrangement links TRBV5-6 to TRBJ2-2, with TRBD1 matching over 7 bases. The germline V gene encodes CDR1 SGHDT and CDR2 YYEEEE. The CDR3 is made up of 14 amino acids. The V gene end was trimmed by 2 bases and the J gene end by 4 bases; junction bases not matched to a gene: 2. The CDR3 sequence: CASSFNRGTGELFF. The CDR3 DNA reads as TGTGCCAGCAGCTTTAACAGGGGCACCGGGGAGCTGTTTTTT.

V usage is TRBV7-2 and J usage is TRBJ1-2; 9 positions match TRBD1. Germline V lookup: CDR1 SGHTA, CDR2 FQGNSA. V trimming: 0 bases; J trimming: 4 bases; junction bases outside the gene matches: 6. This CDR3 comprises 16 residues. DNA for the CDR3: TGTGCCAGCAGCTTAGCGTGGGGACAGGGTGGCTATGGCTACACCTTC. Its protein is CASSLAWGQGGYGYTF.

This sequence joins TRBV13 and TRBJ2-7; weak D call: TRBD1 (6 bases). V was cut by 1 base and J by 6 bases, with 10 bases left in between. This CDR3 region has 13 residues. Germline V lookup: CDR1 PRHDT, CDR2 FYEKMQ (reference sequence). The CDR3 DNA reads TGTGCCAGCAGCTTAGATCAGGGGACCGAGCAGTACTTC. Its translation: CASSLDQGTEQYF. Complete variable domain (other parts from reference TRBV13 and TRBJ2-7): AAGVIQSPRHLIKEKRETATLKCYPIPRHDTVYWYQQGPGQDPQFLISFYEKMQSDKGSIPDRFSAQQFSDYHSELNMSSLELGDSALYFCASSLDQGTEQYFGPGTRLTVT.

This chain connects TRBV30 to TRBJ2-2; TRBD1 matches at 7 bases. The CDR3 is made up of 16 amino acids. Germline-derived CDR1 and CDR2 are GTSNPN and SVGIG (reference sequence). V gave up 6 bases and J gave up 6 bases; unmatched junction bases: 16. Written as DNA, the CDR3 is TGTGCCTGCGCGAGAGGGGGCGGTTTGAGAGCCGGGGAGCTGTTTTTT. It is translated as CACARGGGLRAGELFF.

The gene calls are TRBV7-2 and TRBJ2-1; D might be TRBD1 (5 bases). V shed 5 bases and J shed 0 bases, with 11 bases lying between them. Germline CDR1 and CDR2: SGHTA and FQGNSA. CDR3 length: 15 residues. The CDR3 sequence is CASSPGISSYNEQFF. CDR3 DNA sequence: TGTGCCAGCAGCCCAGGGATTAGCTCCTACAATGAGCAGTTCTTC.

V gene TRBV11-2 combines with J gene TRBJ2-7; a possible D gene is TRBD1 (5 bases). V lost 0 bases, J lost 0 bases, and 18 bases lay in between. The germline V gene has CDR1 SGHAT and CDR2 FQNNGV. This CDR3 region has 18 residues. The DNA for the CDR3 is TGTGCCAGCAGCTTAGATGGATGGGGCGTGGTTAGCTCCTACGAGCAGTACTTC. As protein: CASSLDGWGVVSSYEQYF.

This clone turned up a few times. The CDR3 sequence is CASSQVDRDYGYTF. The CDR3 nucleotides read TGTGCCAGCAGCCAAGTAGACAGAGACTATGGCTACACCTTC. The V and J genes are TRBV14 and TRBJ1-2, with a weak D call TRBD1 (5 bases). Trimming took off 1 base at V and 3 bases at J, with 9 bases between the two ends. The germline V gene encodes CDR1 SGHDN and CDR2 FVKESK. The CDR3 runs 14 residues.

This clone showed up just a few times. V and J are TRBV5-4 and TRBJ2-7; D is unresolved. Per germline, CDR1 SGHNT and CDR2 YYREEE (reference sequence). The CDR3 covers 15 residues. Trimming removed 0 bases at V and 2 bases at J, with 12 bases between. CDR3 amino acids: CASSLGSVRAYEQYF. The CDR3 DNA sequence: TGTGCCAGCAGCTTGGGCAGCGTACGGGCCTACGAGCAGTACTTC.

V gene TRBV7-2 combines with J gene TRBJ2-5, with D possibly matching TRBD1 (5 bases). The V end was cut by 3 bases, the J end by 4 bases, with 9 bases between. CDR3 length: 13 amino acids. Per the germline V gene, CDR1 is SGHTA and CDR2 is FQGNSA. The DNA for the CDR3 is TGTGCCAGCAGCTTCAGGGTAGGAGAGACCCAGTACTTC. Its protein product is CASSFRVGETQYF.

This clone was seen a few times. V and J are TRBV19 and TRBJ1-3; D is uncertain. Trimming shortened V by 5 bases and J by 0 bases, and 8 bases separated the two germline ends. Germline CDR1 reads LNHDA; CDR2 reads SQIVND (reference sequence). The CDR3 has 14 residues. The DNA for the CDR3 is TGTGCCAGTAGTGACCAGGACTCTGGAAACACCATATATTTT. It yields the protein CASSDQDSGNTIYF.

CDR3 in amino acids: CASSLGVRGPRAHYGYTF. DNA of the CDR3: TGTGCCAGCAGCTTGGGGGTGAGGGGGCCCAGGGCCCACTATGGCTACACCTTC. The chain joins TRBV5-6 to TRBJ1-2, with 7 bases fitting TRBD1. The CDR3 loop spans 18 amino acids. Germline CDR1 SGHDT, CDR2 YYEEEE. The V segment lost 0 bases and the J segment 3 bases; nucleotides outside the gene matches: 14.

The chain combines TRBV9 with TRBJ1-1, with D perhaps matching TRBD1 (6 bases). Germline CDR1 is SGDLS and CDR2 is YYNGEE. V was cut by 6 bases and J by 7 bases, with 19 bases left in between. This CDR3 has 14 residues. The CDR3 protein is CASIAIQGGYEAFF. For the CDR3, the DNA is TGTGCCAGCATCGCAATACAGGGTGGCTATGAAGCTTTCTTT.

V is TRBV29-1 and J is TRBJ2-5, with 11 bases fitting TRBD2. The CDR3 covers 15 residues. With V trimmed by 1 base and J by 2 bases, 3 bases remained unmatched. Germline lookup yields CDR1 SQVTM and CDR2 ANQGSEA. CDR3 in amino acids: CSVEVLAGVQETQYF. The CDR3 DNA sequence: TGCAGCGTTGAAGTACTAGCGGGGGTACAAGAGACCCAGTACTTC.

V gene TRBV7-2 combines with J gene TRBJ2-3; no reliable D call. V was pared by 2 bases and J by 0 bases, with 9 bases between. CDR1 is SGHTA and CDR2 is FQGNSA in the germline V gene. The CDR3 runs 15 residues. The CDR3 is CASSLSHTSTDTQYF. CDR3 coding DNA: TGTGCCAGCAGCTTATCCCATACAAGCACAGATACGCAGTATTTT.